This TCR beta chain was identified during a study of blood T cell repertoires in COVID-19. Study-wide background: COVID-19 samples from acute and convalescent phases originated in the United States, Italy and Spain. Sources were T cells, B-cell-depleted T cells, or PBMCs; the material itself was cDNA or gDNA.

The junction had 8 bases not matched to a gene; V was cut back by 0 bases and J by 4 bases. Germline-derived CDR1 and CDR2 are LGHDT and YNNKEL (reference sequence). The CDR3 contains 17 residues. This table comes from immunoSEQ multiplex PCR, and its TCRdb copy is limited to in-frame clones, with some not included. The repertoire has tens of thousands of clones, over 75% of them found once; the top ten carry about 20%. This TCR was recovered from a man in his 70s in a cohort sampled during active COVID-19. The material sequenced was peripheral blood. The V and J genes are TRBV3-1 (or the pseudogene TRBV3-2) and TRBJ2-5, with 10 bases aligning to TRBD2. CDR3 loop: CASSQEIQAGGPETQYF. In nucleotides, the CDR3 is TGTGCCAGCAGCCAAGAAATCCAAGCGGGAGGGCCAGAGACCCAGTACTTC.